There are a few counts of the clone carrying this T cell receptor beta chain. What it binds is unknown. Germline V gene sequence: CDR1 MDHEN, CDR2 SYDVKM. This CDR3 comprises 14 residues. The V gene lost 5 bases and the J gene lost 7 bases, with 14 bases spanning the gap. Receiving focal radiation plus CTLA-4 blockade with ipilimumab were patients who had chemo-refractory metastatic non-small-cell lung cancer. The data were taken from a study of radiotherapy plus CTLA-4 blockade in lung cancer. Study-wide background: Around 20% of enrolled patients responded objectively, and approximately 34% had disease control.

TCRdb's table, derived via immunoSEQ multiplex PCR, lists solely in-frame clones and lacks some. The sample contains some 87,000 clones, around 81% of which appear only once. Findings and caveats of the study: Tumor-derived TCR clones expanded in blood after radiotherapy plus ipilimumab.

The chain combines TRBV28 with TRBJ1-4, with D perhaps TRBD1 (5 bases). This sequence was found in a human donor with non-small cell lung cancer that progressed on radiotherapy plus ipilimumab. The starting material was peripheral blood, obtained from a patient treated with radiotherapy plus ipilimumab. CDR3 residues: CASSGRENGEKLFF. The DNA of the CDR3 is TGTGCCAGCAGTGGCAGGGAGAATGGTGAAAAACTGTTTTTT. The whole variable domain, remainder taken from reference TRBV28 and TRBJ1-4, is DVKVTQSSRYLVKRTGEKVFLECVQDMDHENMFWYRQDPGLGLRLIYFSYDVKMKEKGDIPEGYSVSREKKERFSLILESASTNQTSMYLCASSGRENGEKLFFGSGTQLSVL.